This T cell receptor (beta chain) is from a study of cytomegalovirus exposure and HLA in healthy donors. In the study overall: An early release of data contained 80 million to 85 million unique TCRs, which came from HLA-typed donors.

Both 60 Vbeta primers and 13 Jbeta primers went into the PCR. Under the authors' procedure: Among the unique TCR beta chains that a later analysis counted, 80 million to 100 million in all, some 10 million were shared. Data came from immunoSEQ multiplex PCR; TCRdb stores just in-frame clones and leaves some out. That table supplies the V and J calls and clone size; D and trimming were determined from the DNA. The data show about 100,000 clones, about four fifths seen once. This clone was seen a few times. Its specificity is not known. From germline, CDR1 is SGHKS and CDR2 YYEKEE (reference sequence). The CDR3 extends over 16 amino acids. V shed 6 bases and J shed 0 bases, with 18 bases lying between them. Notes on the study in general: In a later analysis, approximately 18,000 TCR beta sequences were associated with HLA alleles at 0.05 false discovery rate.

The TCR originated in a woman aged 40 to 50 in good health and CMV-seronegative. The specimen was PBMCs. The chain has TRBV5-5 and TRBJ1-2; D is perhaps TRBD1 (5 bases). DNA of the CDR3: TGTGCCAGCATCCTCGGACAAGGGCTTACTAACTATGGCTACACCTTC. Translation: CASILGQGLTNYGYTF.